This TCR beta chain stems from a study of preoperative IRX-2 immunotherapy in early breast cancer. Trimming shortened V by 6 bases and J by 6 bases, and 15 bases separated the two germline ends. The CDR3 runs 13 residues. Germline V CDR1 and CDR2: WSHSY, SAAADI. Treatment denoted: preoperative locoregional IRX-2 cytokine immunotherapy. Patients received preoperative, locoregional IRX-2 cytokine immunotherapy in a phase Ib study. Data came from immunoSEQ multiplex PCR; TCRdb stores just in-frame clones and leaves some out. The sample holds about 5,600 clones; roughly 69% are singletons and the top ten take 11%.

This sequence originates from a human donor with breast cancer. The chain is built from TRBV10-2 and TRBJ2-7; D might be TRBD2 (6 bases). The sequenced sample was tumor tissue, obtained before IRX-2 immunotherapy. The CDR3 sequence is CASRAGSPGEQYF. Written as DNA, the CDR3 is TGCGCCAGCAGGGCCGGGAGTCCGGGCGAGCAGTACTTC.